The source of this TCR beta chain is a study of blood T cell repertoires in COVID-19. Libraries were prepared by immunoSEQ multiplex PCR; TCRdb keeps only in-frame clonotypes and omits some of them. There are 250,000 to 300,000 clones in the sample; approximately 91% occur only once, and under 0.95% lies in the top ten. Sequenced: peripheral blood. The origin of this receptor is a woman between 25 and 40 years old with acute or convalescent COVID-19.

The CDR3 DNA follows: TGTGCCAGCAGCACGACAGGGTGGGGTACTTACAATGAGCAGTTCTTC. Amino acids: CASSTTGWGTYNEQFF. The chain has TRBV11-3 and TRBJ2-1, with 7 bases that match TRBD1. V shed 5 bases, J shed 4 bases, and the junction held 11 bases outside the gene matches. From germline, CDR1 is SGHNT and CDR2 YENEEA. The length of the CDR3 is 16 residues.